Listed below are T cell receptor beta chains from one sample, sequenced in a study of blood T cell repertoires in COVID-19. Produced via immunoSEQ multiplex PCR; TCRdb's table is partial and in-frame only. The repertoire includes about 110,000 clones, more than 60% of them detected once, and roughly 19% sits in the top ten. Sequencing was carried out using peripheral blood. The origin of the receptors is a man in his 70s with active or convalescent COVID-19. CDR3s include the opening cysteine and the closing phenylalanine or tryptophan. The D gene is left open where the match is weak. Expanded clones are given a class, and other clones once, few, many or no size at all.

j_call d_call v_call clone_size cdr3_aa cdr3_nt
TRBJ1-2 TRBD1 TRBV9 . CASSPFPGQGKYGYTF TGTGCCAGCAGCCCCTTTCCGGGACAGGGGAAGTATGGCTACACCTTC
TRBJ1-1 . TRBV7-9 few CASSLSANTEAFF TGTGCCAGCAGCTTGAGCGCGAACACTGAAGCTTTCTTT
TRBJ2-5 TRBD2 TRBV7-8 . CASSKIAGGIETQYF TGTGCCAGCAGCAAAATAGCGGGGGGGATCGAGACCCAGTACTTC
TRBJ2-2 . TRBV5-1 . CASSWGLRELFF TGCGCCAGCAGCTGGGGACTGCGGGAGCTGTTTTTT
TRBJ1-6 TRBD1 TRBV6-6 . CASSPMDRVVSPLHF TGTGCCAGCAGCCCAATGGACAGGGTTGTCTCACCCCTCCACTTT
TRBJ2-5 . TRBV5-1 . CASSLMAGKQETQYF TGCGCCAGCAGCTTGATGGCGGGGAAGCAAGAGACCCAGTACTTC
TRBJ2-2 TRBD1 TRBV24-1 . CATGTGDTGELFF TGTGCCACTGGGACAGGGGACACCGGGGAGCTGTTTTTT
TRBJ2-2 TRBD1 TRBV4-1 . CASSRGTGRTGELFF TGCGCCAGCAGCCGTGGGACAGGGCGGACCGGGGAGCTGTTTTTT
TRBJ1-2 TRBD1 TRBV6-6 . CASRPQGTSNYGYTF TGTGCCAGCAGACCACAGGGGACGAGTAACTATGGCTACACCTTC
TRBJ2-7 TRBD1 TRBV18 . CASSVTGVAYEQYF TGTGCCAGCTCAGTAACAGGGGTGGCCTACGAGCAGTACTTC
TRBJ1-2 TRBD1 TRBV5-8 . CASSRGQLYGYTF TGTGCCAGCAGCCGGGGACAGCTCTATGGCTACACCTTC
TRBJ2-3 TRBD2 TRBV5-1 . CASKEVAGGADTQYF TGCGCCAGCAAGGAGGTAGCGGGAGGTGCAGATACGCAGTATTTT
TRBJ1-4 . TRBV6-5 . CASSYSVRGNEKLFF TGTGCCAGCAGTTACTCGGTGAGGGGGAATGAAAAACTGTTTTTT
TRBJ1-4 . TRBV5-4 . CASSFQGRDNEKLFF TGTGCCAGCAGTTTCCAGGGCAGGGACAACGAAAAACTGTTTTTT
TRBJ1-1 TRBD1 TRBV11-1 few CASSSLGQGHTEAFF TGTGCCAGCAGCTCGCTTGGACAGGGCCACACTGAAGCTTTCTTT
TRBJ1-1 TRBD1 TRBV19 few CASKRDRSGTEAFF TGTGCCAGTAAGCGGGACAGGAGCGGCACTGAAGCTTTCTTT
TRBJ1-1 TRBD1 TRBV12-3/TRBV12-4 . CASSLDRGEAFF TGTGCCAGCAGTTTGGACAGGGGGGAAGCTTTCTTT
TRBJ2-2 TRBD1 TRBV5-1 . CASSTGQGIGGELFF TGCGCCAGCAGCACCGGACAGGGTATAGGCGGGGAGCTGTTTTTT
TRBJ2-3 . TRBV20-1 . CSASGRGHFTDTQYF TGCAGTGCTAGTGGGCGGGGGCACTTCACAGATACGCAGTATTTT
TRBJ1-1 TRBD1 TRBV12-3/TRBV12-4 . CASSLGTGREAFF TGTGCCAGCAGTTTAGGGACAGGGAGGGAAGCTTTCTTT
TRBJ2-5 . TRBV11-3 . CASSLRKGGFETQYF TGTGCCAGCAGCTTACGAAAAGGGGGTTTTGAGACCCAGTACTTC
TRBJ2-7 . TRBV11-2 . CASSLEVTQGLFEQYF TGTGCCAGCAGCTTAGAAGTGACACAGGGCCTCTTCGAGCAGTACTTC
TRBJ2-7 . TRBV7-9 . CASSPTGRAYEQYF TGTGCCAGCAGCCCAACAGGGCGCGCCTACGAGCAGTACTTC
TRBJ1-2 TRBD1 TRBV5-1 . CASNSLQGANGYTF TGCGCCAGCAACTCTTTACAGGGGGCGAATGGCTACACCTTC